The source of this TCR beta chain is a study of PD-L1 blockade in urothelial cancer. Study in general: Patients commenced intravenous atezolizumab, 1,200 mg every 3 weeks, in 2014.

Trimming took 6 bases from V and 4 from J, leaving 12 bases between them. There are 14 residues in the CDR3. Germline V gene lookup returns CDR1 MNHNS and CDR2 SASEGT. Profiled with immunoSEQ multiplex PCR; TCRdb holds only in-frame clones, not every one. The sample has around 45,000 clones; 88% are singletons. This clone appeared a single time. Samples spanned pretreatment and treatment, with 1 to 8 time points per patient. The receptor was isolated from a woman aged 55-69 years with urothelial cancer. The specimen comprised PBMCs, sampled around atezolizumab (anti-PD-L1) treatment. This rearrangement joins TRBV6-1 to TRBJ2-2; possible D gene TRBD2, 6 bases. CDR3 amino acids: CASRTRGGTGELFF. CDR3 nucleotides: TGTGCCAGCAGAACAAGGGGAGGCACCGGGGAGCTGTTTTTT.